The rows below give T cell receptor beta chains drawn from one sample of a study of T cell responses to AZD1222 COVID-19 vaccine. Sequencing used immunoSEQ multiplex PCR; TCRdb keeps in-frame clones, though not all of them. The repertoire holds around 140,000 clones, 80% to 90% seen once, with 8% in the top ten. The sequences come from peripheral blood, collected on day 0 of AZD1222 vaccination. The source is an adult in good health. Each CDR3 is given with its conserved first and last residue.

>TRBV4-1|16|TRBJ2-5
CASSPRRLGFQETQYF
>TRBV3-1/TRBV3-2|13|TRBJ2-4
CASSLGSKNIQYF
>TRBV7-2|13|TRBJ2-4
CASSLLDSNIQYF
>TRBV5-1|14|TRBJ1-4
CASSSTGAEEKLFF
>TRBV3-1/TRBV3-2|17|TRBJ2-3
CASSQSLAGGGTDTQYF
>TRBV6-1|14|TRBJ2-3
CASSDGTGTDTQYF
>TRBV4-2|17|TRBJ2-2
CASSQVGTGENTGELFF
>TRBV29-1|13|TRBJ1-2
CSVVTGAAYGYTF
>TRBV19|16|TRBJ2-3
CASSISGGGPADTQYF
>TRBV5-4|14|TRBJ2-2
CASSPDSATGELFF
>TRBV2|17|TRBJ1-5
CASSELPIFDSNQPQHF
>TRBV7-8|19|TRBJ1-4
CASSFIGAGFISTNEKLFF
>TRBV7-9|14|TRBJ2-3
CASASDRGSDTQYF
>TRBV30|12|TRBJ1-1
CAWSYLGTEAFF